A selection of T cell receptor beta chains follows, all from one sample in a study of T cell repertoires in cytomegalovirus infection. No antigen has been assigned to these receptors. From the reads, TCRdb called clonotypes with MiXCR, one entry per CDR3 protein. The sample carries about 310,000 distinct CDR3 sequences, approximately 25% recorded once. The input for sequencing was cultured PBMCs, taken from culture after CMV antigen stimulation. Source of these receptors: a human donor in good health (CMV status not recorded). Some clones in this sample may be carry-over from other donors' samples. CDR3s include the opening cysteine and the closing phenylalanine or tryptophan. The order of the fields is D gene, CDR3 length, V gene, J gene, clone size, CDR3 DNA, CDR3 protein. A D gene is named only where the DNA matches it firmly. Not all rows give a size; the values are once, few, many and, for expanded clones, a class.

d_call: -
cdr3_length: 12
v_call: TRBV19
j_call: TRBJ2-1
clone_size: -
cdr3_nt: TGTGCCAGTAGTACCTACCTCAATGAGCAGTTCTTC
cdr3_aa: CASSTYLNEQFF

d_call: -
cdr3_length: 18
v_call: TRBV28
j_call: TRBJ2-2
clone_size: few
cdr3_nt: TGTGCCAGCAGTTTAGGGGGTTCTTGGTCTCCGAACACCGGGGAGCTGTTTTTT
cdr3_aa: CASSLGGSWSPNTGELFF

d_call: -
cdr3_length: 14
v_call: TRBV5-1
j_call: TRBJ1-5
clone_size: -
cdr3_nt: TGCGCCAGCAGCTTGGGAGGGGCTCTCCAGCCCCAGCATTTT
cdr3_aa: CASSLGGALQPQHF

d_call: TRBD2
cdr3_length: 16
v_call: TRBV29-1
j_call: TRBJ2-1
clone_size: once
cdr3_nt: TGCAGCGTGAGAAAGGCTAGCGGAACCTTATACAATGAGCAGTTCTTC
cdr3_aa: CSVRKASGTLYNEQFF

d_call: TRBD2
cdr3_length: 16
v_call: TRBV7-2
j_call: TRBJ2-1
clone_size: many
cdr3_nt: TGTGCCAGCAGCTTATATTCTAGCGGGAGAAGTATTGAGCAGTTCTTC
cdr3_aa: CASSLYSSGRSIEQFF

d_call: -
cdr3_length: 13
v_call: TRBV6-2/TRBV6-3
j_call: TRBJ1-5
clone_size: few
cdr3_nt: TGTGCCAGCACTCTCTATAGCAATCAGCCCCAGCATTTT
cdr3_aa: CASTLYSNQPQHF

d_call: -
cdr3_length: 17
v_call: TRBV4-1
j_call: TRBJ1-5
clone_size: few
cdr3_nt: TGCGCCAGCAGCCAAGATTCGTCCATCGGGACTCCACAGCCCCAGCATTTT
cdr3_aa: CASSQDSSIGTPQPQHF

d_call: -
cdr3_length: 14
v_call: TRBV20-1
j_call: TRBJ2-5
clone_size: many
cdr3_nt: TGCAGTGCTAGAGATTACAGCAGGGTAGAGACCCAGTACTTC
cdr3_aa: CSARDYSRVETQYF

d_call: TRBD2
cdr3_length: 19
v_call: TRBV10-3
j_call: TRBJ2-3
clone_size: -
cdr3_nt: TGTGCCATCAGTGGGGGACGAAATGGAGAAGCGGGGGCCGGGGATACGCAGTATTTT
cdr3_aa: CAISGGRNGEAGAGDTQYF

d_call: -
cdr3_length: 11
v_call: TRBV28
j_call: TRBJ2-1
clone_size: -
cdr3_nt: TGTGCCAGCAGGGCCGAGGGACTCCCTCTCTTC
cdr3_aa: CASRAEGLPLF

d_call: TRBD1
cdr3_length: 16
v_call: TRBV6-1
j_call: TRBJ2-3
clone_size: many
cdr3_nt: TGTGCCAGCAGAAAAGCCGGGACAGGGACGCCAGATACGCAGTATTTT
cdr3_aa: CASRKAGTGTPDTQYF

d_call: -
cdr3_length: 15
v_call: TRBV19
j_call: TRBJ1-4
clone_size: few
cdr3_nt: TGTGCCAGTAGTATTGGTGGGGCGACTAATGAAAAACTGTTTTTT
cdr3_aa: CASSIGGATNEKLFF

d_call: -
cdr3_length: 14
v_call: TRBV11-2
j_call: TRBJ2-2
clone_size: many
cdr3_nt: TGTGCCAGCAGCCTACGTGACGACGCCGGGGAGCTGTTTTTT
cdr3_aa: CASSLRDDAGELFF

d_call: TRBD1
cdr3_length: 17
v_call: TRBV19
j_call: TRBJ2-1
clone_size: -
cdr3_nt: TGTGCCAGTAGTATAGAGAAGGGGGCGAAGTCCTACAATGAGCAGTTCTTC
cdr3_aa: CASSIEKGAKSYNEQFF

d_call: -
cdr3_length: 15
v_call: TRBV7-2
j_call: TRBJ1-3
clone_size: -
cdr3_nt: TGTGCCAGCAGCTTAGCGCGCCTCTCTGGAAACACCATATATTTT
cdr3_aa: CASSLARLSGNTIYF

d_call: -
cdr3_length: 17
v_call: TRBV30
j_call: TRBJ1-2
clone_size: -
cdr3_nt: TGTGCCTGGAGGGCCCGGGACCGACTGGGACGCGGCTATGGCTACACCTTC
cdr3_aa: CAWRARDRLGRGYGYTF

d_call: -
cdr3_length: 13
v_call: TRBV20-1
j_call: TRBJ2-7
clone_size: -
cdr3_nt: TGCAGTGCTAGAGTCGGAGCCTACGGCGAGCAGTACTTC
cdr3_aa: CSARVGAYGEQYF

d_call: TRBD1
cdr3_length: 15
v_call: TRBV6-1
j_call: TRBJ2-1
clone_size: -
cdr3_nt: TGTGCCAGCAGTTACGGACAGGGCATCTACAATGAGCAGTTCTTC
cdr3_aa: CASSYGQGIYNEQFF

d_call: -
cdr3_length: 14
v_call: TRBV10-3
j_call: TRBJ1-2
clone_size: -
cdr3_nt: TGTGCCATCAGTGAGTCGTGGGAAAACTATGGCTGCACCTTC
cdr3_aa: CAISESWENYGCTF

d_call: TRBD1
cdr3_length: 15
v_call: TRBV7-8
j_call: TRBJ2-7
clone_size: many
cdr3_nt: TGTGCCAGCAGCTTAGTTTCGGGACAGGGCTACGAGCAGTACTTC
cdr3_aa: CASSLVSGQGYEQYF

d_call: -
cdr3_length: 14
v_call: TRBV5-1
j_call: TRBJ1-3
clone_size: -
cdr3_nt: TGCGCCAGCAGCATGGACAGCTCTGGAAACACCATATATTTT
cdr3_aa: CASSMDSSGNTIYF

d_call: -
cdr3_length: 12
v_call: TRBV7-6
j_call: TRBJ1-1
clone_size: few
cdr3_nt: TGTGCCAGCAGCGAACGGGCCTTTGAAGCTTTCTTT
cdr3_aa: CASSERAFEAFF

d_call: TRBD2
cdr3_length: 16
v_call: TRBV10-3
j_call: TRBJ2-3
clone_size: few
cdr3_nt: TGTGCCATCAGTGATGGGGGCGGGAGGGCCGGAGATACGCAGTATTTT
cdr3_aa: CAISDGGGRAGDTQYF

d_call: TRBD1
cdr3_length: 14
v_call: TRBV7-2
j_call: TRBJ1-1
clone_size: many
cdr3_nt: TGTGCCAGCAGCCAGGACAGGGTAGGCACTGAAGCTTTCTTT
cdr3_aa: CASSQDRVGTEAFF

d_call: -
cdr3_length: 15
v_call: TRBV7-6
j_call: TRBJ2-5
clone_size: few
cdr3_nt: TGTGCCAGCAGCCTAGTTGGCCGGGGTTCTGAGACCCAGTACTTC
cdr3_aa: CASSLVGRGSETQYF

d_call: -
cdr3_length: 15
v_call: TRBV15
j_call: TRBJ2-1
clone_size: once
cdr3_nt: TGTGCCACCAGCAGAGATCATACAGGCTACAATGAGCAGTTCTTC
cdr3_aa: CATSRDHTGYNEQFF

d_call: -
cdr3_length: 16
v_call: TRBV27
j_call: TRBJ2-4
clone_size: -
cdr3_nt: TGTGCCAGCAGTCCGCGTATTTCGTTAGCCAAAAACATTCAGTACTTC
cdr3_aa: CASSPRISLAKNIQYF

d_call: -
cdr3_length: 14
v_call: TRBV30
j_call: TRBJ2-5
clone_size: -
cdr3_nt: TGTGCCTGGAACGGCGCCGCAATTCAAGAGACCCAGTACTTC
cdr3_aa: CAWNGAAIQETQYF

d_call: -
cdr3_length: 17
v_call: TRBV24-1
j_call: TRBJ2-2
clone_size: -
cdr3_nt: TGTGCCACCAGTGATTTTGACCGCGGGGTGAACACCGGGGAGCTGTTTTTT
cdr3_aa: CATSDFDRGVNTGELFF

d_call: -
cdr3_length: 14
v_call: TRBV19
j_call: TRBJ2-1
clone_size: -
cdr3_nt: TGTGCCAGTAGTATCAGGCAGGCGTACAATGAGCAGTTCTTC
cdr3_aa: CASSIRQAYNEQFF

d_call: -
cdr3_length: 12
v_call: TRBV7-2
j_call: TRBJ1-2
clone_size: once
cdr3_nt: TGTGCCAGCAGCCGCATAGGGTATGGCTACACCTTC
cdr3_aa: CASSRIGYGYTF

d_call: TRBD1
cdr3_length: 15
v_call: TRBV27
j_call: TRBJ1-5
clone_size: many
cdr3_nt: TGTGCCAGCAGTTTTATTGCAGGGGGCATTCAGCCCCAGCATTTT
cdr3_aa: CASSFIAGGIQPQHF

d_call: -
cdr3_length: 12
v_call: TRBV29-1
j_call: TRBJ1-2
clone_size: once
cdr3_nt: TGCAGCGTTGAGGAGACGAACTATGGCTACACCTTC
cdr3_aa: CSVEETNYGYTF

d_call: -
cdr3_length: 17
v_call: TRBV12-3/TRBV12-4
j_call: TRBJ1-5
clone_size: -
cdr3_nt: TGTGCCAGCAGTTTAGAAGTGGGGCGCAGGGGCAATCAGCCCCAGCATTTT
cdr3_aa: CASSLEVGRRGNQPQHF

d_call: -
cdr3_length: 16
v_call: TRBV7-3
j_call: TRBJ1-1
clone_size: -
cdr3_nt: TGTGCCAGCAGCTTTATTACGCTGGCAGCGAACACTGAAGCTTTCTTT
cdr3_aa: CASSFITLAANTEAFF

d_call: TRBD2
cdr3_length: 16
v_call: TRBV5-4
j_call: TRBJ2-5
clone_size: many
cdr3_nt: TGTGCCAGCAGCTTTTCGACTAGCGGATGGGGGGAGACCCAGTACTTC
cdr3_aa: CASSFSTSGWGETQYF

d_call: TRBD2
cdr3_length: 15
v_call: TRBV29-1
j_call: TRBJ2-1
clone_size: -
cdr3_nt: TGCAGCGTTGAGCTTTTAGCGGGATATCGAGATGAGCAGTTCTTC
cdr3_aa: CSVELLAGYRDEQFF

d_call: -
cdr3_length: 15
v_call: TRBV6-2/TRBV6-3
j_call: TRBJ2-3
clone_size: few
cdr3_nt: TGTGCCAGCCTTTTGGGGGGAATTGGCACAGATACGCAGTATTTT
cdr3_aa: CASLLGGIGTDTQYF

d_call: TRBD2
cdr3_length: 15
v_call: TRBV4-3
j_call: TRBJ2-4
clone_size: many
cdr3_nt: TGCGCCAGCAGCCAACAGCGGGAGAGGAGTAACATTCAGTACTTC
cdr3_aa: CASSQQRERSNIQYF

d_call: -
cdr3_length: 14
v_call: TRBV5-1
j_call: TRBJ1-2
clone_size: -
cdr3_nt: TGCGCCAGCAGCTTTCAGGGTGGGGACTATGGCTACACCTTC
cdr3_aa: CASSFQGGDYGYTF

d_call: -
cdr3_length: 15
v_call: TRBV11-3
j_call: TRBJ2-5
clone_size: many
cdr3_nt: TGTGCCAGCAGCTCCGGCGGGACAGCTCAAGAGACCCAGTACTTC
cdr3_aa: CASSSGGTAQETQYF

d_call: -
cdr3_length: 16
v_call: TRBV6-8
j_call: TRBJ2-2
clone_size: few
cdr3_nt: TGTGCCAGCAGTTATCCTCTGGGGCCGAACACCGGGGAGCTGTTTTTT
cdr3_aa: CASSYPLGPNTGELFF

d_call: -
cdr3_length: 14
v_call: TRBV7-2
j_call: TRBJ2-1
clone_size: few
cdr3_nt: TGTGCCAGCAGCACGGCCCCGGGGTCCAATGAGCAGTTCTTC
cdr3_aa: CASSTAPGSNEQFF

d_call: -
cdr3_length: 14
v_call: TRBV12-3/TRBV12-4
j_call: TRBJ1-1
clone_size: -
cdr3_nt: TGTGCCAGCAGATCCTCAGGGGTAGTCTCTGAAGCTTTCTTT
cdr3_aa: CASRSSGVVSEAFF

d_call: -
cdr3_length: 14
v_call: TRBV6-2/TRBV6-3
j_call: TRBJ2-3
clone_size: many
cdr3_nt: TGTGCCAGCAGTTACAGGGGCTCTTCCGATACGCAGTATTTT
cdr3_aa: CASSYRGSSDTQYF

d_call: -
cdr3_length: 16
v_call: TRBV12-3/TRBV12-4
j_call: TRBJ2-2
clone_size: many
cdr3_nt: TGTGCCAGCAGTTTAGTACGGCAGCCTTACACCGGGGAGCTGTTTTTT
cdr3_aa: CASSLVRQPYTGELFF

d_call: TRBD1
cdr3_length: 15
v_call: TRBV7-6
j_call: TRBJ2-1
clone_size: few
cdr3_nt: TGTGCCAGCACCCTCGGGACAGGCTCCTACAATGAGCAGTTCTTC
cdr3_aa: CASTLGTGSYNEQFF

d_call: -
cdr3_length: 15
v_call: TRBV7-7
j_call: TRBJ2-1
clone_size: -
cdr3_nt: TGTGCCAGCAGCTTAGGTCGAACGCACTACAATGAGCAGTTCTTC
cdr3_aa: CASSLGRTHYNEQFF

d_call: -
cdr3_length: 10
v_call: TRBV2
j_call: TRBJ1-2
clone_size: -
cdr3_nt: TGTGCCAGCGGGAACTATGGCTACACCTTC
cdr3_aa: CASGNYGYTF

d_call: TRBD1
cdr3_length: 13
v_call: TRBV7-2
j_call: TRBJ1-5
clone_size: many
cdr3_nt: TGTGCCAGCAGCTCAGACAGGGAGAAGCCCCAGCATTTT
cdr3_aa: CASSSDREKPQHF

d_call: -
cdr3_length: 15
v_call: TRBV7-9
j_call: TRBJ2-7
clone_size: many
cdr3_nt: TGTGCCAGCAGTCCCGCAGGGTTTTCGTCCTACGAGCAGTACTTC
cdr3_aa: CASSPAGFSSYEQYF

d_call: -
cdr3_length: 19
v_call: TRBV4-1
j_call: TRBJ1-6
clone_size: -
cdr3_nt: TGCGCCAGCAGCCAAGAGGGGGGAATCAGTAGCTCCTATAATTCACCCCTCCACTTT
cdr3_aa: CASSQEGGISSSYNSPLHF

d_call: TRBD2
cdr3_length: 16
v_call: TRBV11-1
j_call: TRBJ2-7
clone_size: few
cdr3_nt: TGTGCCAGCAGCCTGGGACTAGCGGGAGTCATGGGCGAGCAGTACTTC
cdr3_aa: CASSLGLAGVMGEQYF